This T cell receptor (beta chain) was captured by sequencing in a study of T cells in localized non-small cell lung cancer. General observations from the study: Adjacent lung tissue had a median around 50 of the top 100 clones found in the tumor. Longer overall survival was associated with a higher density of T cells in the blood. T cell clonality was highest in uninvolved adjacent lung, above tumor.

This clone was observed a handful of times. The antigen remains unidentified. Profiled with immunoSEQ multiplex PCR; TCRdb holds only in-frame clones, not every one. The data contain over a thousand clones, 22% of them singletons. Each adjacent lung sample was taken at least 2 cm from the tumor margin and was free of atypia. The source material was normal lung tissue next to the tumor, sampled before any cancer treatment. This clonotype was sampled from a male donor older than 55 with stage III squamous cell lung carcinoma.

CDR3 residues: CASRDGSGSGYEQYF. For the CDR3, the DNA is TGTGCCAGCAGGGACGGTTCGGGGTCGGGCTACGAGCAGTACTTC. The V gene is TRBV6-8, the J gene TRBJ2-7; D is perhaps TRBD2 (5 bases). Germline assignment: CDR1 MNHGY and CDR2 SAAAGT. V was clipped by 6 bases and J by 3 bases, with 18 bases between them. This CDR3 has 15 amino acids.